This record looks at one T cell receptor (beta chain) sequence and its context. The sample is drawn from a study of memory CD8 T cells in hepatitis C reinfection. In the study overall: After reinfection, a couple of primary-infection resolvers became chronically infected. Late or post reinfection samples were taken 12 to 24 weeks after detection.

The repertoire was sequenced with immunoSEQ multiplex PCR; TCRdb's copy has only in-frame clones and lacks some. The sample consists of around 4,500 clones, around 90% of them appearing once. Time point: late/post reinfection, 12 to 24 weeks after detection. No in vitro expansion preceded TCR sequencing of the sorted cells. Control naive CD8 T cells came from a couple of donors at all three reinfection time points. This CDR3 spans 15 amino acids. V shed 6 bases and J 1 base; nucleotides not matched to a gene: 4. Germline-derived CDR1 and CDR2 are MNHEY and SMNVEV (reference sequence). The specimen sequenced was naive CD8+ T cells sorted from blood. The gene calls are TRBV27 and TRBJ2-1, with TRBD2 identical over 9 bases. This clonotype was sampled from a man in his fifties with hepatitis C virus infection. CDR3 protein: CASRAGGVSYNEQFF. DNA for the CDR3: TGTGCCAGCAGAGCGGGAGGCGTGTCCTACAATGAGCAGTTCTTC.